Following are 7 T cell receptor beta chains from one sample sequenced in a study of T cell changes during pregnancy in multiple sclerosis. The data were produced by immunoSEQ multiplex PCR, yet TCRdb's version contains in-frame clones alone and is incomplete. The sample consists of about 70,000 clones, approximately 94% of them appearing once. This specimen was peripheral blood, taken in the third trimester of pregnancy. These receptors were obtained from a female donor with multiple sclerosis, enrolled in a pregnancy study.

This clone was observed a single time. The rearrangement joins TRBV7-3 to TRBJ2-1; 12 nucleotides agree with TRBD1. This CDR3 comprises 12 residues. J was trimmed by 15 bases and V by 5 bases; bases with no gene match: 5. Per germline, CDR1 SGHTA and CDR2 FQGTGA. The CDR3, as DNA: TGTGCCAGCAGCCTTGGGACAGGGGGCCTGTTCTTC. Residues: CASSLGTGGLFF.

The V gene is TRBV19, the J gene TRBJ1-1; TRBD1 might be the D (5 bases). Trimming took off 3 bases at V and 0 bases at J, with 8 bases between the two ends. Per the germline V gene, CDR1 is LNHDA and CDR2 is SQIVND (reference sequence). This CDR3 is 14 amino acids long. This chain's CDR3 is CASSIPTVNTEAFF. The CDR3 nucleotides read TGTGCCAGTAGTATTCCGACAGTGAACACTGAAGCTTTCTTT. The whole variable domain, filled in from reference TRBV19 and TRBJ1-1, reads DGGITQSPKYLFRKEGQNVTLSCEQNLNHDAMYWYRQDPGQGLRLIYYSQIVNDFQKGDIAEGYSVSREKKESFPLTVTSAQKNPTAFYLCASSIPTVNTEAFFGQGTRLTVV.

The chain employs TRBV5-4 and TRBJ2-1; 12 bases are a match to TRBD2. CDR3 size: 15 residues. J was trimmed by 6 bases and V by 0 bases; bases with no gene match: 1. Germline V CDR1 and CDR2: SGHNT, YYREEE (reference sequence). This CDR3 is CASSLVGLAGNEQFF. The CDR3 DNA reads TGTGCCAGCAGCTTGGTGGGACTAGCGGGCAATGAGCAGTTCTTC.

This chain uses TRBV9 with TRBJ2-1; 8 bases fit TRBD2. CDR3 size: 17 residues. J was trimmed by 2 bases and V by 3 bases; bases with no gene match: 10. From germline, CDR1 is SGDLS and CDR2 YYNGEE. CDR3 DNA: TGTGCCAGCAGCGGTCGAAATAGCGGGGTCCCCTACAATGAGCAGTTCTTC. Translation: CASSGRNSGVPYNEQFF.

The V and J genes are TRBV2 and TRBJ1-2, with TRBD1 matching 7 bases. V shed 5 bases, J shed 6 bases, and the junction held 12 bases outside the gene matches. Germline V CDR1 and CDR2: SNHLY, FYNNEI. This CDR3 has 15 residues. For the CDR3, the DNA is TGTGCCAGCAGTCCCGAGAACCAGGGGGTGCATGGCTACACCTTC. Translated, it gives CASSPENQGVHGYTF.

This clone came up once. The V call is TRBV19, the J call TRBJ1-2, with D tentatively TRBD1 (5 bases). The CDR3 sequence is 13 residues long. CDR1 LNHDA and CDR2 SQIVND come from the germline V gene (reference sequence). Trimming shortened V by 1 base and J by 3 bases, and 6 bases separated the two germline ends. The CDR3: CASSIAGDYGYTF. The CDR3 bases are TGTGCCAGTAGTATAGCGGGGGACTATGGCTACACCTTC.

This clone has a single count. The chain combines TRBV7-3 with TRBJ2-1; TRBD2 matches at 7 bases. V lost 2 bases to trimming and J lost 3 bases; unmatched junction nucleotides: 4. The CDR3 has 15 residues. Per the germline V gene, CDR1 is SGHTA and CDR2 is FQGTGA. CDR3: CASSLGGGLYNEQFF. DNA for the CDR3: TGTGCCAGCAGCTTAGGGGGGGGACTCTACAATGAGCAGTTCTTC.